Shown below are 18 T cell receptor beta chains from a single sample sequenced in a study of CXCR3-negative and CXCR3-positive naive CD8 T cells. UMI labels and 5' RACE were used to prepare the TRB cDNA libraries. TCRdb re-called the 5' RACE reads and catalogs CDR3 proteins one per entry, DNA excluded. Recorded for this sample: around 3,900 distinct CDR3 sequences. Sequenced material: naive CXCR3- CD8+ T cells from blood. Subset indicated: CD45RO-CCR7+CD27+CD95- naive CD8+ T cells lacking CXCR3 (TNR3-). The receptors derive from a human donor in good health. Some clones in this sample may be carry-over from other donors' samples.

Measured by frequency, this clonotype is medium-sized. The CDR3 sequence: CASSQDGGSNQPQHF. This rearrangement joins TRBV4-3 to TRBJ1-5. The germline gives CDR1 LGHNA, CDR2 YSLEER. The CDR3 is made up of 15 amino acids.

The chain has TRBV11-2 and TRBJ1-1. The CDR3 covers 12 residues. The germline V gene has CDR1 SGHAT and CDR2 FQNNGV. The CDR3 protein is CASSPQGGEAFF. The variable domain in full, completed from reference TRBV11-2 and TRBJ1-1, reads EAGVAQSPRYKIIEKRQSVAFWCNPISGHATLYWYQQILGQGPKLLIQFQNNGVVDDSQLPKDRFSAERLKGVDSTLKIQPAKLEDSAVYLCASSPQGGEAFFGQGTRLTVV.

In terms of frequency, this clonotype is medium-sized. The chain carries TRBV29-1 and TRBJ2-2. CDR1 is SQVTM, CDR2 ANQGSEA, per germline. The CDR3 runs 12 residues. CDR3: CSVDVGSGELFF.

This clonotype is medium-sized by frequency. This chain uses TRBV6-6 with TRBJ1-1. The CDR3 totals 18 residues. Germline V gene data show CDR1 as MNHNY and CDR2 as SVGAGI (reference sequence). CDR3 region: CASSYRQPGQREALVAFF.

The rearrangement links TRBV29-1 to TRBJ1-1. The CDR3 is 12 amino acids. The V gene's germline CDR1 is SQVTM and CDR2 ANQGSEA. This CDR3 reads CSVDDLNTEAFF.

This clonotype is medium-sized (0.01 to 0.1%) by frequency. Here the CDR3 reads CASSLEGAGEAFF. This chain connects TRBV4-2 to TRBJ1-1; TCRdb gives TRBD1 as the D gene, but with no DNA this cannot be confirmed. CDR1 LGHNA and CDR2 YNFKEQ come from the germline V gene. This CDR3 is 13 amino acids long.

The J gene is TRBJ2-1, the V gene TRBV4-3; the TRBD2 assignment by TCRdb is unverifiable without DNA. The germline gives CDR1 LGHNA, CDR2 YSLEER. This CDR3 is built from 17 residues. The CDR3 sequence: CASSLGTAGGRIGEQFF.

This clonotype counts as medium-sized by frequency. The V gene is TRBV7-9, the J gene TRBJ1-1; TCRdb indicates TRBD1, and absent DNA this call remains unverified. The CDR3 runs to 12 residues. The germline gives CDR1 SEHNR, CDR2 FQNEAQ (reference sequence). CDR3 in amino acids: CASSTRGSEAFF.

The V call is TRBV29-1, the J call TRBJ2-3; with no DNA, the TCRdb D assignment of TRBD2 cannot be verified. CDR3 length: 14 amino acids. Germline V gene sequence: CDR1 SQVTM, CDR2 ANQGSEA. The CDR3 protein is CSVGLSGGTDTQYF.

Here the CDR3 reads CASTETGVPGELFF. The rearrangement links TRBV6-4 to TRBJ2-2. Germline CDR1 and CDR2: MRHNA and SNTAGT. The CDR3 extends over 14 amino acids.

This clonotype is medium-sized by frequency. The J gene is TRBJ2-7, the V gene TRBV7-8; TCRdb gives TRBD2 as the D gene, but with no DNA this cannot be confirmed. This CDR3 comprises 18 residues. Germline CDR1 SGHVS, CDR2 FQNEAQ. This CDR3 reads CASSQTRSTSFRVYEQYF.

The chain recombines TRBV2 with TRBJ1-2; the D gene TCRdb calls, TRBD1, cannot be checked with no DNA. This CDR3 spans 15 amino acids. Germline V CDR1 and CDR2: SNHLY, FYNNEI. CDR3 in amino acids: CASSDGQADLYGYTF.

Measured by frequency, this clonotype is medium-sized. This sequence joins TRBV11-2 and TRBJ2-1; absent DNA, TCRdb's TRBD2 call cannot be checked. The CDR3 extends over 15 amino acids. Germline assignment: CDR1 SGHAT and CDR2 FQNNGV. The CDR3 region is CASSSWSERENEQFF.

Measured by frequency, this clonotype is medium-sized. CDR3 protein: CATSDPRTGQETQYF. The chain employs TRBV24-1 and TRBJ2-5; TCRdb's D call of TRBD1 is untestable without DNA. CDR1 and CDR2 (germline): KGHDR, SFDVKD. The CDR3 contains 15 residues.

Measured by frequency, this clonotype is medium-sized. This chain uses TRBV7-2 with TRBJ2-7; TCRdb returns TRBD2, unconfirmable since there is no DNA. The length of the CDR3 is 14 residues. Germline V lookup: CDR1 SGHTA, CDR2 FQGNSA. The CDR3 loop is CASSLLSGDHEQYF. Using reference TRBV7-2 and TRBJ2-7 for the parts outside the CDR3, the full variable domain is GAGVSQSPSNKVTEKGKDVELRCDPISGHTALYWYRQSLGQGLEFLIYFQGNSAPDKSGLPSDRFSAERTGGSVSTLTIQRTQQEDSAVYLCASSLLSGDHEQYFGPGTRLTVT.

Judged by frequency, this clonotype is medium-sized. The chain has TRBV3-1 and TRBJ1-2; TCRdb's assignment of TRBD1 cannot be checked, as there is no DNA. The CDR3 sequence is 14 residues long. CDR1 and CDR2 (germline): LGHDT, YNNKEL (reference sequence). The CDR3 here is CASSQPGQDYGYTF. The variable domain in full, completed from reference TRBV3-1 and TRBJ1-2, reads DTAVSQTPKYLVTQMGNDKSIKCEQNLGHDTMYWYKQDSKKFLKIMFSYNNKELIINETVPNRFSPKSPDKAHLNLHINSLELGDSAVYFCASSQPGQDYGYTFGSGTRLTVV.

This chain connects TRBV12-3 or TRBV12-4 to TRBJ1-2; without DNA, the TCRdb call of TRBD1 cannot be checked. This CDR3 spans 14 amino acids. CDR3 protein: CASSFWPRTYGYTF.

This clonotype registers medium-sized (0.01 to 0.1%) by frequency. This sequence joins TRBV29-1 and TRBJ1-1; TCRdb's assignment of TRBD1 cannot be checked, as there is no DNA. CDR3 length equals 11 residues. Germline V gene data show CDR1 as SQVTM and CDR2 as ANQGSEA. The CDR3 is CSGAVNTEAFF.